A single sample gave rise to the 9 T cell receptor beta chains below, sequenced in a study of patients and donors after allogeneic stem cell transplantation. TCRdb re-analysed the RT-PCR reads in MiXCR, keeping a single row per CDR3 protein. Of over 400,000 distinct CDR3 sequences detected, 15% to 20% appear once; the ten largest clones hold over 6%. The sequencing sample was made of blood, either unsorted or a sorted T cell fraction (not recorded which). The receptors derive from a human donor who was either an allogeneic HSCT recipient or a stem cell or donor lymphocyte infusion donor (not recorded which). It is not recorded whose cells these are; they may come from a transplant donor.

This clonotype came up a few times. The CDR3 is CASSGRNSGNTIYF. CDR3 DNA: TGTGCCAGCAGTGGACGTAACTCTGGAAACACCATATATTTT. The chain recombines TRBV4-2 with TRBJ1-3; no definite D call. Germline assignment: CDR1 LGHNA and CDR2 YNFKEQ. Trimming cost V 6 bases and J 0 bases, with 9 bases left between them. This CDR3 is built from 14 residues.

This clonotype has just a few counts. V and J are TRBV7-3 and TRBJ2-4; the match to TRBD2 covers 8 bases. Germline CDR1 and CDR2: SGHTA and FQGTGA. This CDR3 has 20 amino acids. V lost 1 base, J lost 1 base, and 15 bases stayed unmatched. CDR3: CASSLRGPLSGSGAKNIQYF. The CDR3 coding sequence is TGTGCCAGCAGCTTAAGGGGGCCCCTAAGCGGGAGTGGGGCCAAAAACATTCAGTACTTC.

In this sample, this clonotype turned up many times. V usage is TRBV12-3 or TRBV12-4 and J usage is TRBJ2-5; D possibly matches TRBD1 or TRBD2 (5 bases each). This CDR3 spans 14 amino acids. With 4 bases removed from V and 0 bases from J, the gap between germline ends came to 9 bases. This CDR3 is CASSSPGHQETQYF. The CDR3 DNA reads as TGTGCCAGCAGTTCGCCGGGACACCAAGAGACCCAGTACTTC.

The chain links TRBV24-1 to TRBJ1-2, with D tentatively TRBD1 (6 bases). The CDR3 runs to 16 residues. Germline assignment: CDR1 KGHDR and CDR2 SFDVKD. Trimming removed 4 bases at V and 6 bases at J, with 20 bases between. DNA for the CDR3: TGTGCCACCAGTGAACCCCACCCGGGGGGCGCGGATGGCTACACCTTC. It codes for CATSEPHPGGADGYTF.

This clonotype was seen only a few times. The chain employs TRBV7-2 and TRBJ2-5; tentative D call: TRBD2 (5 bases). CDR3 length: 13 amino acids. CDR1 and CDR2 (germline): SGHTA, FQGNSA. Trimming left V 3 bases short and J 2 bases short, with 7 bases between. CDR3 sequence reads: CASSFSVQETQYF. In DNA, the CDR3 is TGTGCCAGCAGCTTTAGCGTACAAGAGACCCAGTACTTC.

This clonotype appeared many times. The V gene is TRBV4-2, the J gene TRBJ2-7; D unresolved. Germline CDR1 is LGHNA and CDR2 is YNFKEQ. The CDR3 totals 14 residues. Trimming pared 0 bases from V and 3 bases from J, leaving 9 bases between. The CDR3, as DNA: TGTGCCAGCAGCCAAGAGGATAATGGCTACGAGCAGTACTTC. It codes for CASSQEDNGYEQYF.

The chain is built from TRBV5-1 and TRBJ1-2, with 9 bases that match TRBD1. Germline V gene lookup returns CDR1 SGHRS and CDR2 YFSETQ. The CDR3 totals 16 residues. Germline trimming cut 4 bases from V and 4 bases from J; bases unmatched to any gene: 11. In DNA, the CDR3 is TGCGCCAGCAGCCCCGATTTGGGACAGGGTAGCTATGGCTACACCTTC. Its protein product is CASSPDLGQGSYGYTF.

This chain joins TRBV10-3 and TRBJ1-1; perhaps TRBD1 as D (5 bases). V dropped 6 bases and J dropped 3 bases, with 17 bases sitting between them. The CDR3 length is 15 residues. Looked up from germline, CDR1 is ENHRY and CDR2 is SYGVKD. The CDR3 reads CAIRGEFAAHTEAFF. The CDR3 region has the DNA TGTGCCATCAGGGGGGAGTTTGCGGCCCACACTGAAGCTTTCTTT.

The chain uses TRBV20-1 and TRBJ2-1; D gene unclear. The CDR3 loop spans 13 amino acids. Germline V gene data show CDR1 as DFQATT and CDR2 as SNEGSKA (reference sequence). V was pared by 0 bases and J by 10 bases, with 13 bases between. The CDR3 is CSARDSKKEEQFF. CDR3 bases: TGCAGTGCTAGAGATTCGAAGAAAGAGGAGCAGTTCTTC.